The 16 T cell receptor beta chains below come from one sample, sequenced in a study of radiotherapy plus CTLA-4 blockade in lung cancer. Generated by immunoSEQ multiplex PCR, the TCRdb table keeps only in-frame clones and is missing some. The sample contains around 70,000 clones, about 80% of which appear only once. Source: peripheral blood, taken from a patient treated with radiotherapy plus ipilimumab. The receptor set was obtained from a human donor with non-small cell lung cancer who had a partial response to radiotherapy plus ipilimumab.

The chain uses TRBV7-9 and TRBJ2-4; D might be TRBD2 (6 bases). V lost 3 bases and J 4 bases, leaving 13 bases between the germline ends. The CDR3 contains 15 residues. Germline V CDR1 and CDR2: SEHNR, FQNEAQ (reference sequence). CDR3 protein: CASSFEEGRKNIQYF. The CDR3 nucleotides read TGTGCCAGCAGCTTTGAGGAGGGACGGAAAAACATTCAGTACTTC.

This clone appeared a single time. V and J are TRBV11-1 and TRBJ2-3, with 10 bases fitting TRBD1. Trimming cost V 5 bases and J 4 bases; bases outside gene matches: 6. The germline V gene has CDR1 SGHAT and CDR2 FQDESV (reference sequence). This CDR3 comprises 15 residues. The CDR3 DNA reads as TGTGCCAGCAGCCTTAGACAGGGGGCTTCAGATACGCAGTATTTT. Protein sequence: CASSLRQGASDTQYF.

This chain connects TRBV19 to TRBJ1-2; 7 nucleotides agree with TRBD1. The length of the CDR3 is 14 residues. The V segment lost 3 bases and the J segment 4 bases; nucleotides outside the gene matches: 5. CDR1 and CDR2 from the germline V gene are LNHDA and SQIVND (reference sequence). The CDR3 is CASSITTGFYGYTF. The CDR3 region has the DNA TGTGCCAGTAGTATCACGACAGGGTTCTATGGCTACACCTTC.

The chain employs TRBV14 and TRBJ2-5; D perhaps matches TRBD2 (5 bases). Germline CDR1 SGHDN, CDR2 FVKESK. V lost 3 bases to trimming and J lost 0 bases, with 8 bases between them. CDR3 size: 14 residues. The CDR3 is CASSQWENQETQYF. DNA of the CDR3: TGTGCCAGCAGCCAGTGGGAGAACCAAGAGACCCAGTACTTC.

The chain links TRBV5-1 to TRBJ2-3, with 15 bases matching TRBD2. Germline assignment: CDR1 SGHRS and CDR2 YFSETQ. This CDR3 has 16 amino acids. The V and J ends lost 5 bases and 5 bases, in that order; junction bases with no gene match: 6. The CDR3 loop is CASRTGLAGGGDTQYF. The CDR3 DNA reads as TGCGCCAGCAGAACGGGACTAGCGGGAGGAGGAGATACGCAGTATTTT.

The chain joins TRBV7-8 to TRBJ2-6; D not resolved. This CDR3 has 17 residues. Germline assignment: CDR1 SGHVS and CDR2 FQNEAQ. Trimming stripped 1 base from V and 2 bases from J, with 12 bases between. The CDR3 sequence is CASSLVRVVAGANVLTF. CDR3 DNA: TGTGCCAGCAGCTTAGTCCGCGTCGTAGCTGGGGCCAACGTCCTGACTTTC.

This rearrangement joins TRBV5-1 to TRBJ2-1; 11 positions match TRBD2. This CDR3 contains 15 residues. V was pared by 0 bases and J by 9 bases, with 5 bases of the junction left unmatched. From germline, CDR1 is SGHRS and CDR2 YFSETQ. The CDR3 coding sequence is TGCGCCAGCAGCTTGGAGGTAACTAGCGGGAGTGAGCAGTTCTTC. Amino acid sequence: CASSLEVTSGSEQFF.

This clone was counted only a few times. The V and J genes are TRBV6-5 and TRBJ2-7, with 10 bases aligning to TRBD2. The CDR3 totals 15 residues. Germline loops: CDR1 MNHEY, CDR2 SVGAGI. V gave up 5 bases and J gave up 4 bases; unmatched junction bases: 8. CDR3 protein: CASSLSSGGSYEQYF. The CDR3 DNA is TGTGCCAGCAGTCTATCTAGCGGGGGTTCTTACGAGCAGTACTTC.

The chain has TRBV18 and TRBJ1-4; D not certain. The CDR3 totals 14 residues. V was clipped by 1 base and J by 5 bases, with 8 bases between them. Germline V gene data show CDR1 as KGHSH and CDR2 as LQKENI. The CDR3, as DNA: TGTGCCAGCTCACCACTGGCCGGGAATGAAAAACTGTTTTTT. It codes for CASSPLAGNEKLFF.

The chain uses TRBV19 and TRBJ2-4; TRBD2 aligns across 14 bases. The germline gives CDR1 LNHDA, CDR2 SQIVND (reference sequence). Losses at the gene ends were 5 bases for V and 1 base for J; bases not matched to a gene: 4. CDR3 length: 17 residues. CDR3 DNA: TGTGCCAGTAGTCCTTGGACTAGCGGGAGGGCCAAAAACATTCAGTACTTC. This translates into CASSPWTSGRAKNIQYF.

J is TRBJ2-1 and V is TRBV5-1, with TRBD2 identical over 9 bases. Germline-derived CDR1 and CDR2 are SGHRS and YFSETQ. This CDR3 is built from 15 residues. J gave up 5 bases and V 0 bases, and 3 bases lay outside the gene matches. CDR3 loop: CASSLALAGNNEQFF. For the CDR3, the DNA is TGCGCCAGCAGCTTGGCTCTAGCGGGAAACAATGAGCAGTTCTTC.

The gene calls are TRBV5-8 and TRBJ2-1, with 7 bases identical to TRBD2. V lost 1 base, J lost 2 bases, and 3 bases stayed unmatched. Germline CDR1 is SGHTS and CDR2 is YDEGEE. The CDR3 spans 15 residues. The CDR3 DNA reads TGTGCCAGCAGCTTGCGCGGGAGTACCTACAATGAGCAGTTCTTC. This translates into CASSLRGSTYNEQFF.

This clone showed up just a few times. V gene TRBV2 combines with J gene TRBJ2-1, with a weak D call TRBD2 (6 bases). Trimming took 6 bases from V and 9 from J, leaving 15 bases between them. Germline V CDR1 and CDR2: SNHLY, FYNNEI. The CDR3 covers 13 residues. The CDR3 nucleotides read TGTGCCAGCAGGGAACAGACTAGAAGTGAGCAGTTCTTC. Translated: CASREQTRSEQFF.

The rearrangement links TRBV7-6 to TRBJ2-2; D remains ambiguous. The CDR3 has 13 amino acids. The germline V and J ends were trimmed by 5 bases and 1 base, with 5 bases remaining between them. CDR1 is SGHVS, CDR2 FNYEAQ, per germline. CDR3 coding DNA: TGTGCCAGCAGCGTGCGGAACACCGGGGAGCTGTTTTTT. Protein sequence: CASSVRNTGELFF.

The rearrangement links TRBV27 to TRBJ1-1; D possibly corresponds to TRBD1 (6 bases). From germline, CDR1 is MNHEY and CDR2 SMNVEV (reference sequence). Between the trimmed V and J ends, which lost 6 bases and 5 bases, there was a span of 16 bases. The CDR3 runs 14 residues. The CDR3 reads CASRLQGGGTEAFF. CDR3 coding DNA: TGTGCCAGCAGGTTACAGGGAGGAGGAACTGAAGCTTTCTTT.

V and J are TRBV7-9 and TRBJ2-5; 8 bases map to TRBD2. V shed 7 bases, J shed 2 bases, and the junction held 9 bases outside the gene matches. Germline V gene lookup returns CDR1 SEHNR and CDR2 FQNEAQ (reference sequence). This CDR3 has 15 amino acids. CDR3 bases: TGTGCCAGCACCCCCCTAACTAGCGGACAAGAGACCCAGTACTTC. Translation gives CASTPLTSGQETQYF.